A single sample gave rise to the 23 T cell receptor beta chains below, sequenced in a study of blood T cells in healthy people across ages. Together with a sample-barcoded 5' primer, a J-beta primer mix was included in a second PCR lasting about 7 to 12 cycles. TCRdb called the 5' RACE reads again in MiXCR, with one record for every CDR3 protein. The sample lists roughly 410,000 distinct CDR3 sequences; 52% were seen once. Sequences were obtained from blood. Receptors originate from a man aged 60 to 69 in good health.

This clonotype was seen a few times. The chain combines TRBV20-1 with TRBJ2-7, with 12 bases lining up with TRBD1. The CDR3 is 14 residues long. The V gene end was trimmed by 1 base and the J gene end by 6 bases; junction bases not matched to a gene: 4. Per germline, CDR1 DFQATT and CDR2 SNEGSKA (reference sequence). The CDR3 here is CSARAMGQGAEQYF. CDR3 DNA sequence: TGCAGTGCTAGAGCTATGGGACAGGGGGCCGAGCAGTACTTC.

V gene TRBV20-1 combines with J gene TRBJ2-4, with D possibly TRBD1 on 5 matching bases. V was shortened by 0 bases and J by 13 bases, with 22 bases between the two germline ends. There are 15 residues in the CDR3. Looked up from germline, CDR1 is DFQATT and CDR2 is SNEGSKA (reference sequence). This CDR3 is CSARDVADSHNEQYF. The CDR3 DNA reads as TGCAGTGCTAGAGATGTTGCAGACAGCCACAATGAGCAGTACTTC.

J is TRBJ2-2 and V is TRBV4-2; 7 bases are a match to TRBD1. This CDR3 contains 17 residues. Trimming took 0 bases from V and 3 from J; bases not matched to a gene: 7. The germline V gene has CDR1 LGHNA and CDR2 YNFKEQ. CDR3 nucleotides: TGTGCCAGCAGCCAAGAATTGGCAGGGGGTCACACCGGGGAGCTGTTTTTT. Its translation is CASSQELAGGHTGELFF.

This clonotype turned up a few times. The J gene is TRBJ2-1, the V gene TRBV11-2, with a possible D match to TRBD2 (5 bases). V was clipped by 4 bases and J by 3 bases, with 19 bases between them. Germline loops: CDR1 SGHAT, CDR2 FQNNGV. The CDR3 totals 17 residues. The chain's CDR3 is CASSSLNSGVLYNEQFF. Written as DNA, the CDR3 is TGTGCCAGCAGCTCCCTAAATTCCGGGGTACTCTACAATGAGCAGTTCTTC.

The chain couples TRBV5-1 to TRBJ2-1; D is undetermined. The germline CDR1 and CDR2 sequences are SGHRS and YFSETQ. This CDR3 contains 14 residues. Trimming pared 0 bases from V and 4 bases from J, leaving 8 bases between. The CDR3, as DNA: TGCGCCAGCAGCTTGGGCGAATCTTACAATGAGCAGTTCTTC. Its translation is CASSLGESYNEQFF. Complete variable domain (other parts from reference TRBV5-1 and TRBJ2-1): KAGVTQTPRYLIKTRGQQVTLSCSPISGHRSVSWYQQTPGQGLQFLFEYFSETQRNKGNFPGRFSGRQFSNSRSEMNVSTLELGDSALYLCASSLGESYNEQFFGPGTRLTVL.

This clonotype was seen repeatedly, ten times or more. Since a much larger clone is just one base distant, this may be a read error. This chain links TRBV4-2 with TRBJ2-5; D is possibly TRBD1 or TRBD2 (5 bases each). Germline CDR1 is LGHNA and CDR2 is YNFKEQ. Trimming took off 0 bases at V and 11 bases at J, with 19 bases between the two ends. The CDR3 length is 15 residues. The CDR3, as DNA: TGTGCCAGCAGCCAAGATTGGGACCCGCGGAATGAGCAGTACTTC. Translated: CASSQDWDPRNEQYF.

V is TRBV20-1 and J is TRBJ2-1, with TRBD2 matching over 7 bases. The length of the CDR3 is 18 residues. Germline lookup yields CDR1 DFQATT and CDR2 SNEGSKA (reference sequence). J lost 3 bases, V lost 5 bases, and 19 bases had no gene match. The DNA of the CDR3 is TGCAGTGCTGGAAGTTCCACCATAGCGGGCAAAGGCTACAATGAGCAGTTCTTC. Its translation: CSAGSSTIAGKGYNEQFF.

The sample holds many counts of this clonotype. This chain joins TRBV6-6 and TRBJ1-2; D not resolved. Germline V gives CDR1 MNHNY, CDR2 SVGAGI (reference sequence). Deletions cut 6 bases from V and 4 bases from J, with 12 bases between. The CDR3 has 13 residues. Here the CDR3 reads CASSPAVIYGYTF. CDR3 sequence (DNA): TGTGCCAGCAGCCCAGCGGTTATCTATGGCTACACCTTC.

There are a few counts of this clonotype. The chain is built from TRBV7-9 and TRBJ2-3; D is possibly TRBD2 (5 bases). Trimming took off 5 bases at V and 3 bases at J, with 12 bases between the two ends. This CDR3 has 14 amino acids. Germline values: CDR1 SEHNR, CDR2 FQNEAQ (reference sequence). Written as DNA, the CDR3 is TGTGCCAGCAGCCATGCAGAGGGTACAGATACGCAGTATTTT. Translated: CASSHAEGTDTQYF.

This clonotype was seen a few times. The chain carries TRBV7-6 and TRBJ1-1; D call uncertain. This CDR3 comprises 16 residues. CDR1 and CDR2 (germline): SGHVS, FNYEAQ. Deletions cut 5 bases from V and 0 bases from J, with 16 bases between. DNA of the CDR3: TGTGCCAGCAGCCCCACAAATGGGTTCATGAACACTGAAGCTTTCTTT. Amino acids: CASSPTNGFMNTEAFF.

This clonotype was recorded a few times. This chain connects TRBV5-1 to TRBJ2-6; D is unresolved. Germline CDR1 is SGHRS and CDR2 is YFSETQ. This CDR3 spans 14 amino acids. Trimming removed 3 bases from V and 4 bases from J, with 8 bases in between. CDR3 sequence reads: CASSSASGANVLTF. The CDR3 nucleotides are TGCGCCAGCAGCTCCGCTTCGGGGGCCAACGTCCTGACTTTC. The full variable domain, in which reference TRBV5-1 and TRBJ2-6 provide the parts outside the CDR3, is KAGVTQTPRYLIKTRGQQVTLSCSPISGHRSVSWYQQTPGQGLQFLFEYFSETQRNKGNFPGRFSGRQFSNSRSEMNVSTLELGDSALYLCASSSASGANVLTFGAGSRLTVL.

This clonotype was seen just once. The CDR3 loop reads CASTSIGIRTEAFF. CDR3 in DNA: TGCGCCAGCACCTCCATCGGAATCCGCACTGAAGCTTTCTTT. The V and J genes are TRBV5-1 and TRBJ1-1, with unresolved D. The germline V gene has CDR1 SGHRS and CDR2 YFSETQ. CDR3 length: 14 amino acids. Trimming pared 6 bases from V and 4 bases from J, leaving 16 bases between.

This clonotype turned up a few times. The chain couples TRBV10-3 to TRBJ2-3, with a weak D call TRBD2 (7 bases). The germline V and J ends were trimmed by 10 bases and 1 base, with 18 bases remaining between them. The V gene's germline CDR1 is ENHRY and CDR2 SYGVKD. The CDR3 is 15 amino acids. CDR3 loop: CATSAGAGGTDTQYF. The DNA for the CDR3 is TGTGCCACATCGGCGGGGGCGGGGGGCACAGATACGCAGTATTTT.

The chain is built from TRBV11-1 and TRBJ2-1; 11 bases agree with TRBD2. Germline values: CDR1 SGHAT, CDR2 FQDESV (reference sequence). CDR3 length: 15 amino acids. Germline trimming cut 3 bases from V and 9 bases from J; bases unmatched to any gene: 7. As DNA, the CDR3 is TGTGCCAGCAGCTTTGCGGCTAGCGGGAGGAGTGAGCAGTTCTTC. Translating gives CASSFAASGRSEQFF.

This chain uses TRBV5-1 with TRBJ2-1; D gene ambiguous. Judging by the DNA end, TRBJ2-7 fits better; the J call may be wrong. CDR1 is SGHRS and CDR2 is YFSETQ in the germline V gene. This CDR3 has 14 amino acids. The CDR3 spells CASSPQSSYNEQYF. CDR3 DNA: TGCGCCAGCAGCCCTCAAAGCTCCTACAATGAGCAGTACTTC.

This chain joins TRBV20-1 and TRBJ2-5, with TRBD1 identical over 7 bases. V was clipped by 4 bases and J by 0 bases; unmatched bases: 5. Germline V lookup: CDR1 DFQATT, CDR2 SNEGSKA (reference sequence). This CDR3 comprises 14 residues. The CDR3 protein is CSATSGTDQETQYF. CDR3 coding DNA: TGCAGTGCTACCTCCGGGACAGACCAAGAGACCCAGTACTTC.

This clonotype showed up many times. The chain couples TRBV29-1 to TRBJ2-7; no clear D gene. The CDR3 spans 12 residues. The V gene's germline CDR1 is SQVTM and CDR2 ANQGSEA. Trimming removed 1 base at V and 0 bases at J, with 4 bases between. The CDR3 sequence is CSVEGSSYEQYF. The CDR3, as DNA: TGCAGCGTTGAAGGCAGCTCCTACGAGCAGTACTTC.

This clonotype has a handful of counts. This chain joins TRBV6-5 and TRBJ2-3; D is unclear. This CDR3 region has 14 residues. With 3 bases removed from V and 2 bases from J, the gap between germline ends came to 9 bases. Germline V gives CDR1 MNHEY, CDR2 SVGAGI. The CDR3 region has the DNA TGTGCCAGCAGTTATGTAGGGATCACAGATACGCAGTATTTT. This gives the protein CASSYVGITDTQYF.

The chain employs TRBV20-1 and TRBJ2-6, with TRBD1 as a possible D gene (5 bases). The germline V gene encodes CDR1 DFQATT and CDR2 SNEGSKA (reference sequence). This CDR3 is 18 amino acids long. V was trimmed by 1 base and J by 3 bases, leaving 19 bases between them. The CDR3 coding sequence is TGCAGTGCTAGAGCTGGGGCAGGCGGCGGATTTGGGGCCAACGTCCTGACTTTC. This encodes CSARAGAGGGFGANVLTF.

In its sample, this clonotype was seen once. This chain connects TRBV12-3 or TRBV12-4 to TRBJ2-7, with 12 bases identical to TRBD2. The J call may be incorrect, as the DNA end agrees better with TRBJ2-5. The CDR3 consists of 19 residues. The CDR3 here is CASSSRLAGALNEGETQYF. CDR3 coding DNA: TGTGCCAGCAGTTCGCGACTAGCGGGGGCCCTGAACGAGGGAGAGACCCAGTACTTC.

J is TRBJ2-1 and V is TRBV20-1, with TRBD1 matching over 8 bases. J was trimmed by 7 bases and V by 7 bases; bases with no gene match: 6. The CDR3 covers 12 residues. In germline, CDR1 is DFQATT, CDR2 SNEGSKA (reference sequence). CDR3 sequence: CSVTGEANEQFF. CDR3 bases: TGCAGTGTGACAGGGGAGGCTAATGAGCAGTTCTTC.

The rearrangement links TRBV2 to TRBJ1-1; TRBD1 aligns across 8 bases. V lost 6 bases and J lost 0; bases outside the gene matches: 6. Germline CDR1 is SNHLY and CDR2 is FYNNEI. The CDR3 length is 15 residues. Written as DNA, the CDR3 is TGTGCCAGCAGGGATAGACAGGGGATGAACACTGAAGCTTTCTTT. It is translated as CASRDRQGMNTEAFF.

In its sample, this clonotype was seen a few times. The V call is TRBV12-3 or TRBV12-4, the J call TRBJ2-7, with D perhaps given as TRBD1 or TRBD2 (6 bases each). V lost 7 bases and J 5 bases, leaving 18 bases between the germline ends. The CDR3 has 14 residues. The CDR3 DNA follows: TGTGCCAGCAAGGGGGGCGCCCGGGTCAACGAGCAGTACTTC. This encodes CASKGGARVNEQYF.